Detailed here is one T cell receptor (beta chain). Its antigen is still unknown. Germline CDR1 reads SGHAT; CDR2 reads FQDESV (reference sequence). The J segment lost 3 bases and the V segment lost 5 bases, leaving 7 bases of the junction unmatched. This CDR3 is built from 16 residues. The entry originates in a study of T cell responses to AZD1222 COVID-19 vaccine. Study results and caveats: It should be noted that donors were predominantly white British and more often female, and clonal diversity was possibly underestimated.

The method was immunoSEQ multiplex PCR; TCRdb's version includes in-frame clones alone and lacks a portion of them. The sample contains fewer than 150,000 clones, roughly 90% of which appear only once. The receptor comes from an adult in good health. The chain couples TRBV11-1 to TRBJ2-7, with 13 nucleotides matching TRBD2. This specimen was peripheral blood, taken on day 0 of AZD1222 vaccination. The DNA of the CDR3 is TGTGCCAGCAGCCGGGGACTAGCGGGACTTTACTACGAGCAGTACTTC. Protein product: CASSRGLAGLYYEQYF.